A single sample is the source of the 14 T cell receptor beta chains below, sequenced in a study of shared clonotypes between healthy human individuals. The naive CD8 fraction comprised CD45RO-negative cells positively selected for CCR7 and excluded terminally differentiated effector memory CD45RA+ cells. Sequenced by immunoSEQ multiplex PCR; TCRdb stores in-frame clones only, minus some. The data show roughly 2 million clones, roughly 95% seen once. Sequenced material: naive CD8+ T cells sorted from blood. These receptors came from a man aged 18 to 29 in good health.

V gene TRBV11-2 combines with J gene TRBJ2-2, with D perhaps TRBD2 (6 bases). The V gene lost 4 bases and the J gene lost 3 bases, with 9 bases spanning the gap. CDR1 is SGHAT and CDR2 is FQNNGV in the germline V gene. The CDR3 length is 14 residues. In DNA form, the CDR3 reads TGTGCCAGCAGCTACGGGACTTACACCGGGGAGCTGTTTTTT. This encodes CASSYGTYTGELFF.

With regard to this clone: This sample also contains other DNA sequences that code for the same CDR3. The V gene is TRBV4-1, the J gene TRBJ2-7; D may be TRBD1 (6 bases). V lost 1 base, J lost 0 bases, and 10 bases lay in between. This CDR3 has 15 residues. Germline V gene data show CDR1 as MGHRA and CDR2 as YSYEKL. The CDR3 protein is CASSQGTVSSYEQYF. The DNA of the CDR3 is TGCGCCAGCAGCCAAGGGACAGTATCCTCCTACGAGCAGTACTTC.

This chain connects TRBV29-1 to TRBJ2-3; 9 bases line up with TRBD2. Germline CDR1 SQVTM, CDR2 ANQGSEA. The CDR3 length is 17 residues. V was clipped by 3 bases and J by 3 bases; unmatched bases: 13. The CDR3: CSVEGAGGPRGTDTQYF. CDR3 in DNA: TGCAGCGTTGAGGGAGCGGGAGGACCCCGGGGGACAGATACGCAGTATTTT.

The gene calls are TRBV28 and TRBJ1-3; D remains unclear. Germline V gene lookup returns CDR1 MDHEN and CDR2 SYDVKM. This CDR3 has 14 amino acids. The V gene lost 8 bases and the J gene lost 0 bases, with 11 bases spanning the gap. For the CDR3, the DNA is TGTGCCAGCGAATCAGCATCCTCTGGAAACACCATATATTTT. Translation: CASESASSGNTIYF.

The chain links TRBV29-1 to TRBJ2-7, with TRBD2 matching 8 bases. The CDR3 has 13 residues. V dropped 4 bases and J dropped 2; count of bases not matched to a gene: 4. Germline V gene lookup returns CDR1 SQVTM and CDR2 ANQGSEA. CDR3 in amino acids: CSVAGGRTYEQYF. CDR3 in DNA: TGCAGCGTTGCTGGCGGGAGGACCTACGAGCAGTACTTC.

The count of this clone is one. V gene TRBV28 combines with J gene TRBJ2-1, with 7 bases matching TRBD1. CDR1 is MDHEN, CDR2 SYDVKM, per germline. The CDR3 runs 18 residues. J gave up 9 bases and V 6 bases, and 23 bases lay outside the gene matches. CDR3 sequence reads: CASSNRRSGTALEGEQFF. CDR3 bases: TGTGCCAGCAGCAACCGCAGATCCGGGACAGCTTTAGAGGGTGAGCAGTTCTTC.

The V call is TRBV2, the J call TRBJ1-4; the D gene is possibly TRBD1 (6 bases). The V end lost 1 base, the J end lost 7 bases, and 13 bases lay between the germline ends. Germline V gene lookup returns CDR1 SNHLY and CDR2 FYNNEI. The CDR3 is 15 amino acids. The CDR3 coding sequence is TGTGCCAGCAGTGAAGAGGGCAGGGGATTTGAAAAACTGTTTTTT. Its translation is CASSEEGRGFEKLFF. Combining the CDR3 with reference TRBV2 and TRBJ1-4 gives the whole variable domain EPEVTQTPSHQVTQMGQEVILRCVPISNHLYFYWYRQILGQKVEFLVSFYNNEISEKSEIFDDQFSVERPDGSNFTLKIRSTKLEDSAMYFCASSEEGRGFEKLFFGSGTQLSVL.

The rearrangement uses TRBV28 and TRBJ2-3, with a weak D call TRBD1 (6 bases). The CDR3 consists of 13 residues. V lost 6 bases, J lost 2 bases, and 9 bases lay in between. Germline V lookup: CDR1 MDHEN, CDR2 SYDVKM. The CDR3 sequence is CASSHRDTDTQYF. For the CDR3, the DNA is TGTGCCAGCAGCCACAGGGACACAGATACGCAGTATTTT.

The chain couples TRBV27 to TRBJ2-7; the D gene is possibly TRBD2 (7 bases). Germline values: CDR1 MNHEY, CDR2 SMNVEV (reference sequence). The CDR3 loop spans 16 amino acids. Trimming stripped 5 bases from V and 7 bases from J, with 24 bases between. CDR3: CASSLRPAGAVWEQYF. Here the CDR3 DNA reads TGTGCCAGCAGTCTCCGCCCGGCGGGGGCAGTTTGGGAGCAGTACTTC.

The rearrangement links TRBV7-9 to TRBJ1-2; perhaps TRBD1 as D (5 bases). CDR3 length: 14 amino acids. The germline V and J ends were trimmed by 3 bases and 0 bases, with 8 bases remaining between them. Germline CDR1 reads SEHNR; CDR2 reads FQNEAQ (reference sequence). The CDR3 spells CASSLGPANYGYTF. Here the CDR3 DNA reads TGTGCCAGCAGCTTGGGACCAGCTAACTATGGCTACACCTTC.

The V call is TRBV7-9, the J call TRBJ2-7; D is perhaps TRBD2 (6 bases). Germline V gene sequence: CDR1 SEHNR, CDR2 FQNEAQ (reference sequence). The germline V and J ends were trimmed by 5 bases and 3 bases, with 17 bases remaining between them. CDR3 size: 15 residues. CDR3 residues: CASSPPLAEHYEQYF. CDR3 bases: TGTGCCAGCAGCCCCCCATTAGCGGAACACTACGAGCAGTACTTC. The full variable domain, with the rest looked up from reference TRBV7-9 and TRBJ2-7, is DTGVSQNPRHKITKRGQNVTFRCDPISEHNRLYWYRQTLGQGPEFLTYFQNEAQLEKSRLLSDRFSAERPKGSFSTLEIQRTEQGDSAMYLCASSPPLAEHYEQYFGPGTRLTVT.

This chain connects TRBV29-1 to TRBJ2-7; D is uncertain. Germline loops: CDR1 SQVTM, CDR2 ANQGSEA. Deletions cut 4 bases from V and 0 bases from J, with 10 bases between. CDR3 length: 13 amino acids. CDR3 coding DNA: TGCAGCGTTGTAGAACAGAGCTCCTACGAGCAGTACTTC. Encoded protein: CSVVEQSSYEQYF.

The chain uses TRBV30 and TRBJ2-6; D is possibly TRBD1 (6 bases). Per germline, CDR1 GTSNPN and CDR2 SVGIG (reference sequence). CDR3 length: 16 residues. CDR3 nucleotide sequence: TGTGCTCGGACAGCGATGCCTTTTTCTGGGGCCAACGTCCTGACTTTC. Encoded protein: CARTAMPFSGANVLTF.

The rearrangement links TRBV7-9 to TRBJ2-7, with TRBD1 matching 8 bases. Germline trimming cut 5 bases from V and 0 bases from J; bases unmatched to any gene: 6. This CDR3 is 15 amino acids long. CDR1 and CDR2 (germline): SEHNR, FQNEAQ (reference sequence). The CDR3, as DNA: TGTGCCAGCAGCACCCGGACAGGGCCCTCCTACGAGCAGTACTTC. This translates into CASSTRTGPSYEQYF.